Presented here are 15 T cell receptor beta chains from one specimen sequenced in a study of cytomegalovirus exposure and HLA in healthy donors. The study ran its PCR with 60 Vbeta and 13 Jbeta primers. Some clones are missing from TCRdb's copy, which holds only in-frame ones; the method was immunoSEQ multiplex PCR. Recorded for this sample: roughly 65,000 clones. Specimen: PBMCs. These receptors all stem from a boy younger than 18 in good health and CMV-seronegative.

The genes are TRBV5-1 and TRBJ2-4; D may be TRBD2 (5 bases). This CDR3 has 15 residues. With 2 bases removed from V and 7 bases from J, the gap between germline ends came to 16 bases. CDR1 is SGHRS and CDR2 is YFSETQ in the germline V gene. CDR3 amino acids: CASSFSGLVANIQYF. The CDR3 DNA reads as TGCGCCAGCAGCTTTTCGGGTCTAGTAGCGAACATTCAGTACTTC.

In DNA form, the CDR3 reads TGTGCCAGTTGTATGGCGGGGGTCACAGATACGCAGTATTTT. This sequence encodes CASCMAGVTDTQYF. The chain employs TRBV18 and TRBJ2-3, with 7 nucleotides matching TRBD2. V was pared by 9 bases and J by 2 bases, with 8 bases of the junction left unmatched. The CDR3 contains 14 residues. Looked up from germline, CDR1 is KGHSH and CDR2 is LQKENI.

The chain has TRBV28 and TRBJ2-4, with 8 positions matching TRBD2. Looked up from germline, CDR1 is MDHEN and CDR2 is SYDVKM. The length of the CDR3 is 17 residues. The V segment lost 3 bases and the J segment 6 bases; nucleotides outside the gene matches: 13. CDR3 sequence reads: CASSLYGLAKGGNIQYF. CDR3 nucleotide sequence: TGTGCCAGCAGTTTGTACGGACTAGCAAAAGGGGGAAACATTCAGTACTTC.

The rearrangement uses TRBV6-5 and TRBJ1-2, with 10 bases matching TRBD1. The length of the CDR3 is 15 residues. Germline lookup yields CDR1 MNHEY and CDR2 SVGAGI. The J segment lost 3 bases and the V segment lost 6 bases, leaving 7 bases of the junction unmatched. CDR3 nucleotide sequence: TGTGCCAGCAGCCACCCGACAGGGGGCGACTATGGCTACACCTTC. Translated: CASSHPTGGDYGYTF.

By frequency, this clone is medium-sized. CDR3 sequence: CASSWGQPIYEQYF. DNA of the CDR3: TGTGCCAGCAGTTGGGGACAGCCGATCTACGAGCAGTACTTC. The rearrangement uses TRBV6-5 and TRBJ2-7, with 7 bases identical to TRBD1. In germline, CDR1 is MNHEY, CDR2 SVGAGI. The CDR3 extends over 14 amino acids. V dropped 4 bases and J dropped 3; count of bases not matched to a gene: 6.

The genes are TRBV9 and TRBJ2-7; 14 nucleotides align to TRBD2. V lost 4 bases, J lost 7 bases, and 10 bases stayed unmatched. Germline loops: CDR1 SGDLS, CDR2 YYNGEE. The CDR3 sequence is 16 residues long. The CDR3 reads CASSFRGLAGAGEQYF. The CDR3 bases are TGTGCCAGCAGCTTTAGGGGACTAGCGGGAGCGGGTGAGCAGTACTTC.

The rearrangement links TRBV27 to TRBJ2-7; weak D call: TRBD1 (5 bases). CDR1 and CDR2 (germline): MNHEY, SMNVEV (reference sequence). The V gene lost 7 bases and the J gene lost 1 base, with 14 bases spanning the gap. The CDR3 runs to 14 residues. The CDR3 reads CASNSGYGSYEQYF. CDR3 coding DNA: TGTGCCAGCAACTCAGGGTATGGGTCCTACGAGCAGTACTTC.

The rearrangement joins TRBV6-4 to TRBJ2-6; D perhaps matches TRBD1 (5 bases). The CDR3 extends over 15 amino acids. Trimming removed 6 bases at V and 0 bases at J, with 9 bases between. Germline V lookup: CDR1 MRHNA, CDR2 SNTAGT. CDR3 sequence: CASSHDSSGANVLTF. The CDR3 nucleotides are TGTGCCAGCAGCCATGACAGCTCTGGGGCCAACGTCCTGACTTTC.

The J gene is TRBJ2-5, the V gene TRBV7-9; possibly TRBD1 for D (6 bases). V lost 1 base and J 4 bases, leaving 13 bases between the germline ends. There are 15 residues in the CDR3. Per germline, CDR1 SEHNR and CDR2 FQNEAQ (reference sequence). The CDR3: CASSLEGHTVETQYF. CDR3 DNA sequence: TGTGCCAGCAGCTTAGAGGGACACACCGTAGAGACCCAGTACTTC.

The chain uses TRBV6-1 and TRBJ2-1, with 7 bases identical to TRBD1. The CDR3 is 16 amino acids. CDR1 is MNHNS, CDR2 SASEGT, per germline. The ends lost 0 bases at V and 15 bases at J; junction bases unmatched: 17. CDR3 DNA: TGTGCCAGCAGTGAAGCAGACCTCTCGACAGGGCGAAAGGGGTTCTTC. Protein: CASSEADLSTGRKGFF.

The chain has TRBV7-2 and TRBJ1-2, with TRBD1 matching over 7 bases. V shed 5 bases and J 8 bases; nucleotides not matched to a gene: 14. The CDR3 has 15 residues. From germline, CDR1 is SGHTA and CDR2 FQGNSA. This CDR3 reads CASSRKDEGAGGYTF. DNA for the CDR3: TGTGCCAGCAGCCGGAAAGACGAGGGGGCAGGCGGCTACACCTTC.

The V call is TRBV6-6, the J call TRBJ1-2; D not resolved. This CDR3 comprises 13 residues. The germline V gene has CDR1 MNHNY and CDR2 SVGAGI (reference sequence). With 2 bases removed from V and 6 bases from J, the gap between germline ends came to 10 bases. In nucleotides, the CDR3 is TGTGCCAGCAGTTACGTCCAGTCGAATGGCTACACCTTC. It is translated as CASSYVQSNGYTF.

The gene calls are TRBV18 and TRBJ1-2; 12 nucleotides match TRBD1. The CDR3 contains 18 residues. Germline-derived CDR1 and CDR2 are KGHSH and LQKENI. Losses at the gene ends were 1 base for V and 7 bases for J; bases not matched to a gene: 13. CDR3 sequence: CASSPLAGQGAPYGGYTF. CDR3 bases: TGTGCCAGCTCACCACTCGCGGGACAGGGGGCCCCTTATGGTGGCTACACCTTC.

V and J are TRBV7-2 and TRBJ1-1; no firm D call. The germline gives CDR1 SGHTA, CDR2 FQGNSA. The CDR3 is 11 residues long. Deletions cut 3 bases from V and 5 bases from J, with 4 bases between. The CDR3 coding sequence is TGTGCCAGCAGCTTCTATACTGAAGCTTTCTTT. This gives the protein CASSFYTEAFF.

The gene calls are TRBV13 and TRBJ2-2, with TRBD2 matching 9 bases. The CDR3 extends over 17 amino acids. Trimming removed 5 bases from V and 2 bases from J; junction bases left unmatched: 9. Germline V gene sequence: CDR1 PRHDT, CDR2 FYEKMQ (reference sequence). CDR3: CASSPNPGLANTGELFF. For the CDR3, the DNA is TGTGCCAGCAGCCCTAACCCGGGACTAGCTAACACCGGGGAGCTGTTTTTT.